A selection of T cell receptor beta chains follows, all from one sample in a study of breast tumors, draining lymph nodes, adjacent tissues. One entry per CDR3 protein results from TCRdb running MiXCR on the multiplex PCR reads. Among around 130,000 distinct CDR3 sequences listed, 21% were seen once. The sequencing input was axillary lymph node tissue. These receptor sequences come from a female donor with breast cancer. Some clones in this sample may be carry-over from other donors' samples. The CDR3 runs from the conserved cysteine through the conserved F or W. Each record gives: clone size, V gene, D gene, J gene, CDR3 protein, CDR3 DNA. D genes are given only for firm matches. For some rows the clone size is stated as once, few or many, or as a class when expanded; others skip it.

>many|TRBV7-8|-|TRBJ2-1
CASSLDGYNEQFF
TGTGCCAGCAGCTTAGACGGATACAATGAGCAGTTCTTC
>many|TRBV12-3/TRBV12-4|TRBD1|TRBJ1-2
CASSLEDRGPYGYTF
TGTGCCAGCAGTTTGGAGGACAGGGGGCCATATGGCTACACCTTC
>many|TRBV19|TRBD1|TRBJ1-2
CASSTPGVDRAYYGYTF
TGTGCCAGTAGTACCCCAGGAGTGGACAGGGCGTACTATGGCTACACCTTC
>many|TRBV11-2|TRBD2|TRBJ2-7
CASSSGLANYEQYF
TGTGCCAGCAGCTCCGGACTAGCGAACTACGAGCAGTACTTC
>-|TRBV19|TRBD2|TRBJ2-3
CASSMLAGDIDTQYF
TGTGCCAGTAGTATGCTAGCGGGAGATATAGATACGCAGTATTTT
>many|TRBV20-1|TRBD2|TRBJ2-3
CSATPGLATDTQYF
TGCAGTGCCACCCCGGGACTAGCTACAGATACGCAGTATTTT
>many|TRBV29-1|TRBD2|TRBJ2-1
CSVEIGTSGRNEQFF
TGCAGCGTTGAAATCGGGACTAGCGGGAGGAATGAGCAGTTCTTC
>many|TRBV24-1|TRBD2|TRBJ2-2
CATSDFPREGTGELFF
TGTGCCACCAGTGATTTTCCCAGGGAGGGCACCGGGGAGCTGTTTTTT
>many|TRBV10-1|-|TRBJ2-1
CASSEWGSGYNEQFF
TGCGCCAGCAGTGAGTGGGGCTCAGGATACAATGAGCAGTTCTTC
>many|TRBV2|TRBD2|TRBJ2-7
CASTGREGLGEQYF
TGTGCCAGCACTGGACGGGAGGGCCTGGGGGAGCAGTACTTC
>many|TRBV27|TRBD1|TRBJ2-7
CASSLWDRAYEQYF
TGTGCCAGCAGTTTATGGGACAGAGCCTACGAGCAGTACTTC
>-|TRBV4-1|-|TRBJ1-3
CASGQDSPGGGPGNTIYF
TGCGCCAGCGGCCAAGATTCCCCCGGGGGGGGACCTGGAAACACCATATATTTT
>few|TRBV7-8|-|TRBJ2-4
CASSSSELQAKNIQYF
TGTGCCAGCAGCTCCTCAGAACTTCAAGCCAAAAACATTCAGTACTTC
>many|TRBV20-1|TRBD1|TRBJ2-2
CSARDHRTGDTGELFF
TGCAGTGCTAGAGATCACAGGACAGGGGACACCGGGGAGCTGTTTTTT
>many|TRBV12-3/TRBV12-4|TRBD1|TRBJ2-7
CASSPGTEKYF
TGTGCCAGCAGCCCCGGGACAGAGAAGTACTTC
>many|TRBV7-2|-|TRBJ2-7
CASSLGGISAYEQYF
TGTGCCAGCAGCTTAGGAGGGATTAGTGCCTACGAGCAGTACTTC
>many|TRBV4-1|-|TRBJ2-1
CASRLRTESSYNEQFF
TGCGCCAGCAGACTCAGGACAGAGAGCTCCTACAATGAGCAGTTCTTC
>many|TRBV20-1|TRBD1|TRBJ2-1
CSARTGEFDNEQFF
TGCAGTGCTAGGACAGGGGAATTCGACAATGAGCAGTTCTTC
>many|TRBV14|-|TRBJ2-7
CASSRSGGLSAEQYF
TGTGCCAGCAGCCGGTCCGGGGGCCTCTCCGCCGAGCAGTACTTC
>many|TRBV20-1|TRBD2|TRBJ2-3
CSAEPSGSAADTQYF
TGCAGTGCCGAACCTAGCGGGAGTGCGGCAGATACGCAGTATTTT
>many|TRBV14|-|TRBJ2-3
CASSHTDTQYF
TGTGCCAGCAGCCATACAGATACGCAGTATTTT
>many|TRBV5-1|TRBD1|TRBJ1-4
CASSLTGTENEKLFF
TGCGCCAGCAGCCTTACCGGGACAGAGAATGAAAAACTGTTTTTT
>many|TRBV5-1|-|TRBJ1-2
CASSFNRDNYGYTF
TGCGCCAGCAGCTTTAACAGGGACAACTATGGCTACACCTTC
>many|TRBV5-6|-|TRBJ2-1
CASRRTRRSEQFF
TGTGCCAGCAGGAGGACTCGCCGCAGTGAGCAGTTCTTC
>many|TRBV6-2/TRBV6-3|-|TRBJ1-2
CASGPGQNYGYTF
TGTGCCAGCGGCCCTGGACAGAACTATGGCTACACCTTC
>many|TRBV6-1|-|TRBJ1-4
CASSDPDEKLFF
TGTGCCAGCAGCGACCCGGATGAAAAACTGTTTTTT
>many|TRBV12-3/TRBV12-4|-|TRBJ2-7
CASTNSGFSYEQYF
TGTGCCAGCACCAATAGCGGATTCTCCTACGAGCAGTACTTC
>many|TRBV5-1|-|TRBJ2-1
CASRSTGLNYNEQFF
TGCGCCAGCAGGAGCACGGGACTCAACTACAATGAGCAGTTCTTC
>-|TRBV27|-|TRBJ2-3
CASSGWGEADTQYF
TGTGCCAGCAGTGGGTGGGGGGAGGCAGATACGCAGTATTTT
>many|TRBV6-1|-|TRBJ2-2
CASSGLRSGGELFF
TGTGCCAGCAGTGGGTTGCGCTCCGGCGGGGAGCTGTTTTTT
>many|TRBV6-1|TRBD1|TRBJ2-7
CASSRDRDFYEQYF
TGTGCCAGTTCCCGGGACAGGGATTTCTACGAGCAGTACTTC
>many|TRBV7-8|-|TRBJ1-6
CASSFALGQISPLHF
TGTGCCAGCAGCTTTGCCCTTGGGCAGATATCACCCCTCCACTTT